This T cell receptor beta chain originates from a study of cytomegalovirus exposure and HLA in healthy donors. Germline loops: CDR1 ENHRY, CDR2 SYGVKD. V was trimmed by 2 bases and J by 4 bases, leaving 13 bases between them. This CDR3 is 15 amino acids long. A remark on this clone: The antigen is unknown.

Study conclusions and caveats: Rarity held for most TCR sequences, but there were some public TCRs that occurred in many donors.

In the PCR, 60 Vbeta and 13 Jbeta primers were used. Assay used: immunoSEQ multiplex PCR; TCRdb lists only in-frame clones, some missing. This table holds over 100,000 clones, 60% to 80% found once. The rearrangement links TRBV10-3 to TRBJ2-3; D might be TRBD2 (6 bases). Source material: PBMCs. The receptor was isolated from a man in his 60s in good health and CMV-seropositive. The CDR3 loop is CAISEGGTRSDTQYF. DNA of the CDR3: TGTGCCATCAGTGAGGGGGGGACGCGGTCAGATACGCAGTATTTT.